The clone carrying this TCR beta chain has more than one count but fewer than ten. Its antigen is not known. Trimming shortened V by 8 bases and J by 1 base, and 8 bases separated the two germline ends. Per the germline V gene, CDR1 is SNHLY and CDR2 is FYNNEI. The CDR3 has 12 residues. Researchers took RNA transcripts and amplified the TCR beta CDR3 regions from them. A first-round RT-PCR of the TCR CDR3 used the HTBI primer set. TCRdb re-called the multiplex PCR reads with MiXCR, one entry per CDR3 protein. In the table there are about 320,000 distinct CDR3 sequences, about 15% of which are singletons. The sample comes from a study of T cells in Graves' hyperthyroidism and ophthalmopathy. The study's findings and limits: Most thyroid clonotypes that were expanded above 0.001 also turned up in blood.

This clonotype was obtained from a man aged 25-45 years with Graves' hyperthyroidism. The sample consisted of blood. V usage is TRBV2 and J usage is TRBJ1-1; D unclear. CDR3 coding DNA: TGTGCCAGCGTGTCAGGGAACACTGAAGCTTTCTTT. Translated, it gives CASVSGNTEAFF.